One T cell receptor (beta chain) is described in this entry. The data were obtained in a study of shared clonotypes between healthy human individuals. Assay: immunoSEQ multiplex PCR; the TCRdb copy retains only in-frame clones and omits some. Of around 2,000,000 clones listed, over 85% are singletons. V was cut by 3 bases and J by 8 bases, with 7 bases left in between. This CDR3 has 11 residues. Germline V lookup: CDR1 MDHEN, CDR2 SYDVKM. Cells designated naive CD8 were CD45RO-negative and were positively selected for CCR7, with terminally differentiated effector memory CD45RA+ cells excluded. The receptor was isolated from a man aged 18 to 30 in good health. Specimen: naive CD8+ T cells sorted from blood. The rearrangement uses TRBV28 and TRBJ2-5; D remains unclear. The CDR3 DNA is TGTGCCAGCAGTTTGACGACAACCCAGTACTTC. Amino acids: CASSLTTTQYF.